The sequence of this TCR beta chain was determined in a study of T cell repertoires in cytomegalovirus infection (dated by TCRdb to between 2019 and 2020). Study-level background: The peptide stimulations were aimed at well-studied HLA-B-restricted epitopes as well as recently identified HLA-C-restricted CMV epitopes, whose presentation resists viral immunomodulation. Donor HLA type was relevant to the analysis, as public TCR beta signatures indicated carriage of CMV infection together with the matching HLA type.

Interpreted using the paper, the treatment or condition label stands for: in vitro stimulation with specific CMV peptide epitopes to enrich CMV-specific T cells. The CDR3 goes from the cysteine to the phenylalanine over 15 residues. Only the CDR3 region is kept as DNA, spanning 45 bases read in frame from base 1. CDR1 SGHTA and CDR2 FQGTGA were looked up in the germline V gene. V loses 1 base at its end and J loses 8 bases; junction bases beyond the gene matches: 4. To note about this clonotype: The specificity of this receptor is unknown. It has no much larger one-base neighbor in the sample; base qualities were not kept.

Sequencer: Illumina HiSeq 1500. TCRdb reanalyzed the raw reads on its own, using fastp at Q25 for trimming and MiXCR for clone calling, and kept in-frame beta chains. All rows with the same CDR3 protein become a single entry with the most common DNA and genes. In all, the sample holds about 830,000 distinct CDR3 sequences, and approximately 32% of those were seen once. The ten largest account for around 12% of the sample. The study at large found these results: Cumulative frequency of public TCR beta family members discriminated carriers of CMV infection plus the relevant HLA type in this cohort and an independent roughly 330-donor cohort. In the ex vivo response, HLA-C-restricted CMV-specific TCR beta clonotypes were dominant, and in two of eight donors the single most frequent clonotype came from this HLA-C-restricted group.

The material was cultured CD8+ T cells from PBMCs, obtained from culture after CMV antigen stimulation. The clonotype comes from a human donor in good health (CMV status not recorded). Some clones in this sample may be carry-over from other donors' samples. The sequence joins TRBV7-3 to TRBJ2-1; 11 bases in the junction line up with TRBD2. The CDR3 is CASSLILAGGYEQFF. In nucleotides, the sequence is TGTGCCAGCAGCTTAATCCTAGCGGGGGGATATGAGCAGTTCTTC.